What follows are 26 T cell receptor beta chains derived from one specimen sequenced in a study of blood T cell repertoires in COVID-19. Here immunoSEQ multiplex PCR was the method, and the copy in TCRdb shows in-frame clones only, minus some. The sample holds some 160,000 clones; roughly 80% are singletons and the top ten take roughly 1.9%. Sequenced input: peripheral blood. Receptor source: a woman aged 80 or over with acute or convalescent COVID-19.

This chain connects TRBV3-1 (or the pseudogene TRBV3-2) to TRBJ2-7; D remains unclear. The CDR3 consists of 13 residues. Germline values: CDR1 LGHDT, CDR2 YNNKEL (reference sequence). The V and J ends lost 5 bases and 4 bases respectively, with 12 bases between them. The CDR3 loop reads CASSSTYFYEQYF. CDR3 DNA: TGTGCCAGCAGCTCAACTTATTTTTACGAGCAGTACTTC.

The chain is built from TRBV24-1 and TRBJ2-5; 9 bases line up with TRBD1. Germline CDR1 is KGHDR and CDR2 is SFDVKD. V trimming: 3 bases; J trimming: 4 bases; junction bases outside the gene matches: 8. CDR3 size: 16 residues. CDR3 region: CATSDRPGTGRETQYF. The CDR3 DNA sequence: TGTGCCACCAGTGATCGTCCCGGGACAGGGAGAGAGACCCAGTACTTC.

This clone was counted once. The CDR3 spells CASSLRGSNEQFF. In nucleotides, the CDR3 is TGTGCCAGCAGCCTCCGGGGGTCTAATGAGCAGTTCTTC. The V and J genes are TRBV7-9 and TRBJ2-1, with D possibly being TRBD2 (6 bases). In germline, CDR1 is SEHNR, CDR2 FQNEAQ (reference sequence). V lost 5 bases and J 7 bases, leaving 12 bases between the germline ends. The CDR3 extends over 13 amino acids. The complete variable domain, with remaining parts taken from reference TRBV7-9 and TRBJ2-1, reads DTGVSQNPRHKITKRGQNVTFRCDPISEHNRLYWYRQTLGQGPEFLTYFQNEAQLEKSRLLSDRFSAERPKGSFSTLEIQRTEQGDSAMYLCASSLRGSNEQFFGPGTRLTVL.

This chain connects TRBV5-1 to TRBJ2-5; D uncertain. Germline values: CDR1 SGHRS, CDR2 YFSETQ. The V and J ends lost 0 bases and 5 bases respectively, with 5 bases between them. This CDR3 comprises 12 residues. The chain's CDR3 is CASSLVSETQYF. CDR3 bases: TGCGCCAGCAGCTTGGTATCCGAGACCCAGTACTTC.

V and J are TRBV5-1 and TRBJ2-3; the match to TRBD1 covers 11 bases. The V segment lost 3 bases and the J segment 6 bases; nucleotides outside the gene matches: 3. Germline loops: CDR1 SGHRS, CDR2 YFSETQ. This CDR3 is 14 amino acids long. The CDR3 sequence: CASSWGQGVDTQYF. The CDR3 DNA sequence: TGCGCCAGCAGCTGGGGACAGGGGGTTGATACGCAGTATTTT.

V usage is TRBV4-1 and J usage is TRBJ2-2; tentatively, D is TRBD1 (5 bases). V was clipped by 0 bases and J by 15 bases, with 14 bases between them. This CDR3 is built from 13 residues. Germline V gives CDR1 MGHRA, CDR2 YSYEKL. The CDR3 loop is CASSQDRAGWVFF. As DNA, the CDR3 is TGCGCCAGCAGCCAAGATCGGGCAGGGTGGGTGTTTTTT.

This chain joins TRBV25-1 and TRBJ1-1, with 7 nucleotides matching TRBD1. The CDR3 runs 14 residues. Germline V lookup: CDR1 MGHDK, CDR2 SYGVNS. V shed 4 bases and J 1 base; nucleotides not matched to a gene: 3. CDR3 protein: CASSGDRENTEAFF. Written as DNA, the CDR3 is TGTGCCAGCAGTGGGGACAGAGAGAACACTGAAGCTTTCTTT.

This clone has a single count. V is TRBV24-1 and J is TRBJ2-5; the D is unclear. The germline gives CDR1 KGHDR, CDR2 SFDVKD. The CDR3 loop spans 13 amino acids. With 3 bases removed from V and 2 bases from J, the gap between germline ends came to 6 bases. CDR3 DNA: TGTGCCACCAGTGATCTACTACAAGAGACCCAGTACTTC. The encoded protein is CATSDLLQETQYF.

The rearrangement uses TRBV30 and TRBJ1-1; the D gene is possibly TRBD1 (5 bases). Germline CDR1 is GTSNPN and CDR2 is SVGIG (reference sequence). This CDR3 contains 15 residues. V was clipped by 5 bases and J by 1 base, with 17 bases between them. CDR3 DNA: TGTGCCTGGGGGGCTTGGCAGGTCTGGAACACTGAAGCTTTCTTT. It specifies CAWGAWQVWNTEAFF.

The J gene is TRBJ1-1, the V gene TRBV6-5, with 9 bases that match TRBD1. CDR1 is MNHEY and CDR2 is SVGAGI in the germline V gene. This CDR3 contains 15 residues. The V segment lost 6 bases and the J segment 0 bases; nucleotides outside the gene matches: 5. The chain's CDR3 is CASRWTGAMNTEAFF. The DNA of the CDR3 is TGTGCCAGCAGATGGACAGGGGCGATGAACACTGAAGCTTTCTTT.

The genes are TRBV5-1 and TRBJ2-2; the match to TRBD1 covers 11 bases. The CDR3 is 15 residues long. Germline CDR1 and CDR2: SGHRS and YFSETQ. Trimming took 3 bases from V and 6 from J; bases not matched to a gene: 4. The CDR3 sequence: CASSSGTGGSGELFF. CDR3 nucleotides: TGCGCCAGCAGCTCCGGGACAGGGGGGTCCGGGGAGCTGTTTTTT.

The DNA of the CDR3 is TGTGCCAGCAGCGTAGGTACAGGGGGTAATTCACCCCTCCACTTT. Amino acids: CASSVGTGGNSPLHF. The V call is TRBV9, the J call TRBJ1-6, with 8 positions matching TRBD1. The CDR3 spans 15 residues. CDR1 SGDLS and CDR2 YYNGEE come from the germline V gene. J gave up 6 bases and V 0 bases, and 2 bases lay outside the gene matches.

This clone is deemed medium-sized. In DNA, the CDR3 is TGCGCCAGCAGCTTGGGCAGGGGGAACACCGGGGAGCTGTTTTTT. It codes for CASSLGRGNTGELFF. The gene calls are TRBV5-1 and TRBJ2-2; possibly TRBD1 for D (6 bases). The CDR3 covers 15 residues. CDR1 is SGHRS and CDR2 is YFSETQ in the germline V gene. The ends were cut back, 0 bases at V and 1 base at J, with 7 bases in the middle. Combining the CDR3 with reference TRBV5-1 and TRBJ2-2 gives the whole variable domain KAGVTQTPRYLIKTRGQQVTLSCSPISGHRSVSWYQQTPGQGLQFLFEYFSETQRNKGNFPGRFSGRQFSNSRSEMNVSTLELGDSALYLCASSLGRGNTGELFFGEGSRLTVL.

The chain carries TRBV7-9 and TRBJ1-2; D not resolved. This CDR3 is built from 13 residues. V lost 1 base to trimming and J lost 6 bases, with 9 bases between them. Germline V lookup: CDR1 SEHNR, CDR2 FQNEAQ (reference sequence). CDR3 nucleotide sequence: TGTGCCAGCAGCTTAGGCGAATTTAATGGCTACACCTTC. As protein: CASSLGEFNGYTF.

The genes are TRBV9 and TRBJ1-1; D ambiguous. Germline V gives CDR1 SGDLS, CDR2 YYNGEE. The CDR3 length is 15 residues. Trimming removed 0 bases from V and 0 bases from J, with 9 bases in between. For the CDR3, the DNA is TGTGCCAGCAGCGTAGGTCTCGAGCTGAACACTGAAGCTTTCTTT. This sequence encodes CASSVGLELNTEAFF.

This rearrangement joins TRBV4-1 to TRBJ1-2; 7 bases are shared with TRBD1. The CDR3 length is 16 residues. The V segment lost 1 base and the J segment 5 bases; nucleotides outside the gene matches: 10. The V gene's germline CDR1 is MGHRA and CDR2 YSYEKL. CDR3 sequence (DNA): TGCGCCAGCAGCCAAGGCGAAAGGGGGCGAAATTATGGCTACACCTTC. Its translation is CASSQGERGRNYGYTF.

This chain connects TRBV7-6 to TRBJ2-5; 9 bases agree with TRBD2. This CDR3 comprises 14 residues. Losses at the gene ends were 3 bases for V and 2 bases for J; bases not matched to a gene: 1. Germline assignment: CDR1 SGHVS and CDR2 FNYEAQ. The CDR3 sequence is CASSFSGRQETQYF. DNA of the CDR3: TGTGCCAGCAGCTTTAGCGGGAGACAAGAGACCCAGTACTTC.

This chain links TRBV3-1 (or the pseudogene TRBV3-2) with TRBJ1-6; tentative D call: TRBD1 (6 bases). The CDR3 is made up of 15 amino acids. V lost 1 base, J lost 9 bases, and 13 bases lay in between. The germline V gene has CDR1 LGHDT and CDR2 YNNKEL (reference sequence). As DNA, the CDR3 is TGTGCCAGCAGCCAAGCACCACAGGGCTTTTCACCCCTCCACTTT. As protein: CASSQAPQGFSPLHF.

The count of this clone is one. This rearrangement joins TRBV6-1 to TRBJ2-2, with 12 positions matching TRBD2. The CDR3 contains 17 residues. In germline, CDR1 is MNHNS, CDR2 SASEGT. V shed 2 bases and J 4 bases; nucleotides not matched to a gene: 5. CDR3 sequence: CASSERLAGGGTGELFF. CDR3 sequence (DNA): TGTGCCAGCAGTGAACGGCTAGCGGGGGGGGGCACCGGGGAGCTGTTTTTT.

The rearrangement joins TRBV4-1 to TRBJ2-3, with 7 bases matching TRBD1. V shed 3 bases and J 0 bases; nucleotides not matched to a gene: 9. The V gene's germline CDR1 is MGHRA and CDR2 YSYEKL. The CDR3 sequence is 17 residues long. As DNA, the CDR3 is TGCGCCAGCAGCCACCCCCAAGGGGACAGAAGCACAGATACGCAGTATTTT. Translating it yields CASSHPQGDRSTDTQYF.

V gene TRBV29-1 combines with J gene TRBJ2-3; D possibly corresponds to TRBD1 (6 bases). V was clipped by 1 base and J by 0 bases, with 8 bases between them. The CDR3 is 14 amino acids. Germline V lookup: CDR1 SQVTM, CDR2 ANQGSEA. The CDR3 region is CSVEGTASTDTQYF. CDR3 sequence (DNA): TGCAGCGTTGAAGGGACAGCAAGCACAGATACGCAGTATTTT.

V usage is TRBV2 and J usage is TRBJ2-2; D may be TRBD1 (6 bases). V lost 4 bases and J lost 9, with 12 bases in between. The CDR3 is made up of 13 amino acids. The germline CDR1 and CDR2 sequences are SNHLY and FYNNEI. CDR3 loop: CASSGQVGRELFF. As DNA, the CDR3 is TGTGCCAGCAGTGGACAGGTTGGCCGGGAGCTGTTTTTT. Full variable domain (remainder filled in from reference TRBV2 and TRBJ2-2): EPEVTQTPSHQVTQMGQEVILRCVPISNHLYFYWYRQILGQKVEFLVSFYNNEISEKSEIFDDQFSVERPDGSNFTLKIRSTKLEDSAMYFCASSGQVGRELFFGEGSRLTVL.

This CDR3 is CASSLTPGLYGYTF. The CDR3 nucleotides read TGTGCCAGCAGCTTAACCCCGGGATTATATGGCTACACCTTC. The chain employs TRBV7-2 and TRBJ1-2; D is unresolved. The CDR3 runs 14 residues. The V end lost 2 bases, the J end lost 5 bases, and 12 bases lay between the germline ends. Germline assignment: CDR1 SGHTA and CDR2 FQGNSA.

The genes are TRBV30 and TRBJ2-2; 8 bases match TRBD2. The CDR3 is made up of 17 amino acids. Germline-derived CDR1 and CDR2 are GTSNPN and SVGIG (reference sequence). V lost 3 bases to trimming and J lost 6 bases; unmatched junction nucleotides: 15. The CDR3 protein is CAWRRRSRAGGPGELFF. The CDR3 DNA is TGTGCCTGGAGACGACGCAGCCGGGCGGGAGGCCCCGGGGAGCTGTTTTTT.

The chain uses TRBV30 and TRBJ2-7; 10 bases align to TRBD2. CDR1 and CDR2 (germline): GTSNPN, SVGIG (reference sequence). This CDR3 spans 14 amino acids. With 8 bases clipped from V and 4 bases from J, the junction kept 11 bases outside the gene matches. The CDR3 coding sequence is TGTGCCGTGGTAACTAGCGGGATTAAGTACGAGCAGTACTTC. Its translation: CAVVTSGIKYEQYF.

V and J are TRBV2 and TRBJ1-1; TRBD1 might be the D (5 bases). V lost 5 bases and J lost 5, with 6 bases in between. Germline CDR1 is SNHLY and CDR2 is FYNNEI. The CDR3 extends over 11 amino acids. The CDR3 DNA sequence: TGTGCCAGCAGTCGGGGGACTGAAGCTTTCTTT. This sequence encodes CASSRGTEAFF.